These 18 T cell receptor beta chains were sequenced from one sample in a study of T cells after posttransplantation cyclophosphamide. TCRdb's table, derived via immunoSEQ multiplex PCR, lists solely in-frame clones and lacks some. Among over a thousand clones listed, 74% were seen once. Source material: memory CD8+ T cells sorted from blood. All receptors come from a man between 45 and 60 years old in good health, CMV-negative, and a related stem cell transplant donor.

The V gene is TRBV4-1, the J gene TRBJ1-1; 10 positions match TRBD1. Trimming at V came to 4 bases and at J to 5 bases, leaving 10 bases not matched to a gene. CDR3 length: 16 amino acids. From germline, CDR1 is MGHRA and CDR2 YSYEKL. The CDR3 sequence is CASSPGDRGRGTEAFF. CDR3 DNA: TGCGCCAGCAGCCCCGGGGACAGGGGTAGAGGGACTGAAGCTTTCTTT.

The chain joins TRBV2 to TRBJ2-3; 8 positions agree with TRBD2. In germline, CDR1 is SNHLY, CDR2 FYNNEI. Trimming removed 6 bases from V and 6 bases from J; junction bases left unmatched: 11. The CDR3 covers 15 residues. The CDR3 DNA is TGTGCCAGCAGGTCCTCGGGACTAGTCTTGGATACGCAGTATTTT. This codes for CASRSSGLVLDTQYF. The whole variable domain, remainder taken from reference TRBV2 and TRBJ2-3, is EPEVTQTPSHQVTQMGQEVILRCVPISNHLYFYWYRQILGQKVEFLVSFYNNEISEKSEIFDDQFSVERPDGSNFTLKIRSTKLEDSAMYFCASRSSGLVLDTQYFGPGTRLTVL.

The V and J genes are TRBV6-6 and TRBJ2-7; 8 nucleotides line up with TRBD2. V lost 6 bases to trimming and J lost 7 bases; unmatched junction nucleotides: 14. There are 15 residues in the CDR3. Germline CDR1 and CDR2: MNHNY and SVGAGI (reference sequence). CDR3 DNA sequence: TGTGCCAGCAGCTCCAGGTCCAGCGGGGGCCGAGAGCAGTACTTC. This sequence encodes CASSSRSSGGREQYF.

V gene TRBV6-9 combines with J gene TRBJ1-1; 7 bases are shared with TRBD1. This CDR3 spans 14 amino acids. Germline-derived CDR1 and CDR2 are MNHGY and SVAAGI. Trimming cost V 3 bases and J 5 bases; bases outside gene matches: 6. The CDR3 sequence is CASSYRQGWTEAFF. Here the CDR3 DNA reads TGTGCCAGCAGTTACCGACAGGGTTGGACTGAAGCTTTCTTT.

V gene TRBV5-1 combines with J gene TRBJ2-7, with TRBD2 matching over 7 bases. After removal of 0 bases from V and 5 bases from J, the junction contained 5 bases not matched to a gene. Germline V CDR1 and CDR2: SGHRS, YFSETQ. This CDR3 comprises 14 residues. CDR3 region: CASSLEAGVHEQYF. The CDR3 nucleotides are TGCGCCAGCAGCTTGGAGGCGGGGGTCCACGAGCAGTACTTC.

CDR3 amino acids: CASRGEWTSGTEQYF. The DNA of the CDR3 is TGTGCCAGCAGAGGGGAATGGACTAGCGGGACCGAGCAGTACTTC. V gene TRBV28 combines with J gene TRBJ2-7, with 12 bases that match TRBD2. Germline V gene lookup returns CDR1 MDHEN and CDR2 SYDVKM. V shed 6 bases, J shed 6 bases, and the junction held 9 bases outside the gene matches. This CDR3 has 15 residues.

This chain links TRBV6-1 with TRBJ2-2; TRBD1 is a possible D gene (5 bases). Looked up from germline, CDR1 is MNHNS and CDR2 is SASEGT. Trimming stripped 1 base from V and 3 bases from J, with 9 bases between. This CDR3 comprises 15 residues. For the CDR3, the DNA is TGTGCCAGCAGTGAAGGGGGCACAGACACCGGGGAGCTGTTTTTT. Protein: CASSEGGTDTGELFF.

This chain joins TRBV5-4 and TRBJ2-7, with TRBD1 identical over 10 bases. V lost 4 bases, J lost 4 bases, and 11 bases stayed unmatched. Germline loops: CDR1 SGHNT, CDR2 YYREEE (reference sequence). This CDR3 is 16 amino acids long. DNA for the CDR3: TGTGCCAGCAGCCTAGAACGGACAGGGGGAAGTTACGAGCAGTACTTC. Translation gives CASSLERTGGSYEQYF.

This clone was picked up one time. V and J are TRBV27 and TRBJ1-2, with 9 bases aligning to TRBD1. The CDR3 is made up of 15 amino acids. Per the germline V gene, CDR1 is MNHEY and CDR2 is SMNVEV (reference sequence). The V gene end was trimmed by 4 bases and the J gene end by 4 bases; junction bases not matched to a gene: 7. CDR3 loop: CASSSWDRAAYGYTF. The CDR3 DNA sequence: TGTGCCAGCAGTTCCTGGGACAGGGCCGCCTATGGCTACACCTTC.

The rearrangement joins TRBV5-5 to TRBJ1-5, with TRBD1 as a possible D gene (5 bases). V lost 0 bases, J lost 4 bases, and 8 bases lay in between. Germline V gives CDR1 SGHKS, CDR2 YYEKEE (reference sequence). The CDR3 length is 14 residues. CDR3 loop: CASSLAGFNQPQHF. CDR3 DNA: TGTGCCAGCAGCTTGGCAGGGTTTAATCAGCCCCAGCATTTT.

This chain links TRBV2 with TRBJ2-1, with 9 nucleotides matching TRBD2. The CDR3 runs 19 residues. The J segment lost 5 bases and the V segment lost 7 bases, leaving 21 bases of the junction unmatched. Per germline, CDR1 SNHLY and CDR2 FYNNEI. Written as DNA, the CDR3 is TGTGCCAGCACGGGACCCGCGGGAGGGCCCACTGCCAATAACAATGAGCAGTTCTTC. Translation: CASTGPAGGPTANNNEQFF.

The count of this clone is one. The CDR3 DNA reads as TGTGCCAGCAGCCCCTTGGAGGGGAGCTCCTACAATGAGCAGTTCTTC. Translating it yields CASSPLEGSSYNEQFF. The chain has TRBV5-6 and TRBJ2-1; D possibly corresponds to TRBD2 (6 bases). Germline V gene sequence: CDR1 SGHDT, CDR2 YYEEEE. The CDR3 length is 16 residues. Between the trimmed V and J ends, which lost 4 bases and 0 bases, there was a span of 14 bases.

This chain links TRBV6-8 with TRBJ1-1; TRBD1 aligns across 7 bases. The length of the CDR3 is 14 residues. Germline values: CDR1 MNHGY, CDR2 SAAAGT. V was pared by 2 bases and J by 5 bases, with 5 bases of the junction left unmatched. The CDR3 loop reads CASSYRQGWTEAFF. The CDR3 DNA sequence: TGTGCCAGCAGTTACCGACAGGGTTGGACTGAAGCTTTCTTT.

CDR3 in amino acids: CASSFSNEGYVYEQYF. CDR3 coding DNA: TGTGCCAGCAGCTTTAGCAACGAGGGTTACGTCTACGAGCAGTACTTC. The genes are TRBV5-5 and TRBJ2-7, with a tentative D call TRBD2 (5 bases). Deletions cut 2 bases from V and 3 bases from J, with 18 bases between. The length of the CDR3 is 16 residues. CDR1 and CDR2 (germline): SGHKS, YYEKEE (reference sequence).

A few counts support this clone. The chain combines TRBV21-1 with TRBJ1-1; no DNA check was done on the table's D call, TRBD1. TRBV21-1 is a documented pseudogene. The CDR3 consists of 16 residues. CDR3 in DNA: TGTGCCAGCAGCACAAACACTAGACAGGGGAGCACTGAAGCTTTCTTT. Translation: CASSTNTRQGSTEAFF.

For the CDR3, the DNA is TGTGCCAGAAGCTTGCTTCGGACAGGGGGTCCTGGGGCCAACGTCCTGACTTTC. It yields the protein CARSLLRTGGPGANVLTF. This chain uses TRBV5-3 with TRBJ2-6, with 10 bases matching TRBD1. TRBV5-3 is sorted into the ORF group, with uncertain function. The CDR3 contains 18 residues. J lost 2 bases, V lost 1 base, and 6 bases had no gene match.

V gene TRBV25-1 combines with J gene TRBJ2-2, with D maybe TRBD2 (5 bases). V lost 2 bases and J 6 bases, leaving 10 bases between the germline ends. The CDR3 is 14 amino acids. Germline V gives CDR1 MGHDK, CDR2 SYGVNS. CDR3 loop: CASSEKAAAGELFF. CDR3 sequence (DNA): TGTGCCAGCAGTGAAAAAGCGGCGGCCGGGGAGCTGTTTTTT.

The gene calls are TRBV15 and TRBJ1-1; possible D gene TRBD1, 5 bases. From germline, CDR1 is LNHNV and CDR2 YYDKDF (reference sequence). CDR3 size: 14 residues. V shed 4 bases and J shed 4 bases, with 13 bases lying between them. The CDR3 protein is CATSTAGRRTEAFF. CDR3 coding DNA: TGTGCCACCAGCACGGCAGGGCGGCGCACTGAAGCTTTCTTT.